The entry that follows covers one T cell receptor beta chain sequence. Antigen unknown. These data originate in a study of cytomegalovirus exposure and HLA in healthy donors. Overall study: A data release that came early held 80 million or so unique TCRs from HLA-typed donors. Whole-study results and caveats: Analyzed later, most CMV-associated TCR beta chains appeared HLA-restricted. In a later analysis, HLA-associated beta chains showed higher expansion and lower generation probabilities than comparable chains. Most observed TCR sequences were rare, whereas some public TCRs were detected in many donors.

The PCR contained 60 Vbeta and 13 Jbeta primers. The data were produced by immunoSEQ multiplex PCR, yet TCRdb's version contains in-frame clones alone and is incomplete. The sample lists roughly 130,000 clones, 70% to 80% seen once, with under 3% in the top ten. The sample taken for sequencing was PBMCs. This TCR derives from an older woman in good health and CMV-seropositive.

DNA of the CDR3: TGCGCCAGCAGCGATCCGGGACAGCAATATGGCTACACCTTC. Protein product: CASSDPGQQYGYTF. V gene TRBV5-1 combines with J gene TRBJ1-2; 7 bases fit TRBD1. Germline CDR1 SGHRS, CDR2 YFSETQ. The CDR3 runs 14 residues. The V segment lost 4 bases and the J segment 5 bases; nucleotides outside the gene matches: 8.